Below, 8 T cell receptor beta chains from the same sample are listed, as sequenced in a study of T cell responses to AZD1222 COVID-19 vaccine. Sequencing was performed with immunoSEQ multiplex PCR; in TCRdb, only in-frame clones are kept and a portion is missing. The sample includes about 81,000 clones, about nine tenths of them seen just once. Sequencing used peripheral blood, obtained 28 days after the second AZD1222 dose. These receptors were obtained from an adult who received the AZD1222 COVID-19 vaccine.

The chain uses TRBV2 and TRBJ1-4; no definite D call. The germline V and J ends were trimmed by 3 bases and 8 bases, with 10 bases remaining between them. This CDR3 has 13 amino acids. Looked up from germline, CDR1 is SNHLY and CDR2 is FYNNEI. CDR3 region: CASSDLGSEKLFF. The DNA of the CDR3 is TGTGCCAGCAGTGATCTGGGTTCCGAAAAACTGTTTTTT.

As DNA, the CDR3 is TGTGCCAGCAGCTTAGGGACGCGCTCTAGCACAGATACGCAGTATTTT. Protein: CASSLGTRSSTDTQYF. The chain links TRBV11-3 to TRBJ2-3; D is uncertain. The CDR3 is 16 amino acids. V shed 1 base and J shed 0 bases, with 11 bases lying between them. The V gene's germline CDR1 is SGHNT and CDR2 YENEEA.

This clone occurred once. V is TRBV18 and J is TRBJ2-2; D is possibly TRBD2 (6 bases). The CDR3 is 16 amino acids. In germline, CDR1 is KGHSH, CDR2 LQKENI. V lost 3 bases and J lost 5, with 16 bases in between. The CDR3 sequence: CASSPVTGTFTGELFF. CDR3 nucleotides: TGTGCCAGCTCACCCGTTACCGGGACTTTTACCGGGGAGCTGTTTTTT.

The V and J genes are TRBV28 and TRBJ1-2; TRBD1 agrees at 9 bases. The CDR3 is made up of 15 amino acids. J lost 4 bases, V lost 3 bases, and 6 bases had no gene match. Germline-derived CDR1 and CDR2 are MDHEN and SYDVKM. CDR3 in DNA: TGTGCCAGCAGTTTGAACAGGGGGCCTACCTATGGCTACACCTTC. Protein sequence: CASSLNRGPTYGYTF.

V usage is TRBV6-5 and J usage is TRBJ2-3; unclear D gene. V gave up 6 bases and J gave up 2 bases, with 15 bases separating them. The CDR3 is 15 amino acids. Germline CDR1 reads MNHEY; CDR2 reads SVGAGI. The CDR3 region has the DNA TGTGCCAGCAGCCGCGGCGCACAGAACACAGATACGCAGTATTTT. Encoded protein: CASSRGAQNTDTQYF.

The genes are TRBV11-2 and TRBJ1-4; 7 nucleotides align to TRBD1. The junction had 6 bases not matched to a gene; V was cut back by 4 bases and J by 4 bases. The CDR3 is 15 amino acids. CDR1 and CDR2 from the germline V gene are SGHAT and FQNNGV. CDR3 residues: CASSSRQGLNEKLFF. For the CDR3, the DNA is TGTGCCAGCAGCTCCCGACAGGGACTTAATGAAAAACTGTTTTTT.

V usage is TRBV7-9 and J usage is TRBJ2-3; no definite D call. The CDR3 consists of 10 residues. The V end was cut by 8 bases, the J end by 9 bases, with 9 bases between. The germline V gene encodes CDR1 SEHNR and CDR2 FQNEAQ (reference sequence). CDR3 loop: CASDEATQYF. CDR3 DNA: TGTGCCAGCGACGAGGCCACGCAGTATTTT.

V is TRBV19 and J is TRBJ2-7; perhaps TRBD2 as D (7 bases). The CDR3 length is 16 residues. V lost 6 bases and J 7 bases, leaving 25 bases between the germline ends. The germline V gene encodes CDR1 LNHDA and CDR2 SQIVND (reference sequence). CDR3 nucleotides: TGTGCCAGTAGAGGGTATCTTCGGGGGGCCGAAGGGGAGCAGTACTTC. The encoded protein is CASRGYLRGAEGEQYF.